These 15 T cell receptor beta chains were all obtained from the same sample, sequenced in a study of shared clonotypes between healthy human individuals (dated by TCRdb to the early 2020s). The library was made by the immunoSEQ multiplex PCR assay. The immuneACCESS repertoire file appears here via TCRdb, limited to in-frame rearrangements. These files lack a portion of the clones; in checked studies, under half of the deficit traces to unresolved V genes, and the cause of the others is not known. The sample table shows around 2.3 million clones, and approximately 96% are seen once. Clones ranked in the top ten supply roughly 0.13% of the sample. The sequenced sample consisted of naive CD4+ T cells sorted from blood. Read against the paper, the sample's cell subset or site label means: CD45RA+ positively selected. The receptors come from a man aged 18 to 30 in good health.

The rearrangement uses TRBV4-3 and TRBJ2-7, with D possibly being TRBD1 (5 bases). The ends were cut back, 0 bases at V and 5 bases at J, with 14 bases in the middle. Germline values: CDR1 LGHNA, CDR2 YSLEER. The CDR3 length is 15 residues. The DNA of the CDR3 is TGCGCCAGCAGCCAAGATCGCGGCAGGGTCCACGAGCAGTACTTC. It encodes CASSQDRGRVHEQYF.

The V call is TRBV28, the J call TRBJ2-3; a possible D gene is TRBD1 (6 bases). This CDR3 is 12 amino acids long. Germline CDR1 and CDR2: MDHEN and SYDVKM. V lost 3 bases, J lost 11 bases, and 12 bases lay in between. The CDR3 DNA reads TGTGCCAGCAGTTTTAGGGAGACAGGGCAGTATTTT. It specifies CASSFRETGQYF.

The CDR3, as DNA: TGTGCCAGCAGCTTCGGGGTCAGAGTGACCACCGGGGAGCTGTTTTTT. Encoded protein: CASSFGVRVTTGELFF. J is TRBJ2-2 and V is TRBV5-6; D is possibly TRBD2 (5 bases). Germline V gene lookup returns CDR1 SGHDT and CDR2 YYEEEE. The CDR3 is 16 residues long. V shed 2 bases and J shed 4 bases, with 15 bases lying between them.

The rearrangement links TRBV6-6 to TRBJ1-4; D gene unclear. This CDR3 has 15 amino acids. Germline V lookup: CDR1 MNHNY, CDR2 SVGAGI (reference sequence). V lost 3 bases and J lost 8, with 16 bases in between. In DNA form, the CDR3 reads TGTGCCAGCAGTTATCGTACACTGGAAGGAGAAAAACTGTTTTTT. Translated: CASSYRTLEGEKLFF.

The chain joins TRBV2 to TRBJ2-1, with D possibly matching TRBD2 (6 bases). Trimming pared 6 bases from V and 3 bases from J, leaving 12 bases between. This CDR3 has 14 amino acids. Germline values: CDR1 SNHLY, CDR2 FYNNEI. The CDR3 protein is CASSPGLRYNEQFF. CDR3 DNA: TGTGCCAGCAGCCCGGGACTCCGCTACAATGAGCAGTTCTTC.

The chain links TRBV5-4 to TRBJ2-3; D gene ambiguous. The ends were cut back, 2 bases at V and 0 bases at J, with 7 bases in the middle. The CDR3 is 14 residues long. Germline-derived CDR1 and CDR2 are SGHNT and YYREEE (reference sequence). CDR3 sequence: CASSFSYSTDTQYF. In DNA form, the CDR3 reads TGTGCCAGCAGCTTCTCCTATAGCACAGATACGCAGTATTTT. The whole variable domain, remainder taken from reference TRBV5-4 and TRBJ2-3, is ETGVTQSPTHLIKTRGQQVTLRCSSQSGHNTVSWYQQALGQGPQFIFQYYREEENGRGNFPPRFSGLQFPNYSSELNVNALELDDSALYLCASSFSYSTDTQYFGPGTRLTVL.

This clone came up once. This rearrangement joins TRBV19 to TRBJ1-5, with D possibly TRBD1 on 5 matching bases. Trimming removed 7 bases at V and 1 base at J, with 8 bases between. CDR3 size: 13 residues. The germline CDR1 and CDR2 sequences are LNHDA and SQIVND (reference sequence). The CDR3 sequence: CASNRQSNQPQHF. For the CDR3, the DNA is TGTGCCAGTAACAGACAGAGCAATCAGCCCCAGCATTTT. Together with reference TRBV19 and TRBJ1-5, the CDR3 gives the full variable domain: DGGITQSPKYLFRKEGQNVTLSCEQNLNHDAMYWYRQDPGQGLRLIYYSQIVNDFQKGDIAEGYSVSREKKESFPLTVTSAQKNPTAFYLCASNRQSNQPQHFGDGTRLSIL.

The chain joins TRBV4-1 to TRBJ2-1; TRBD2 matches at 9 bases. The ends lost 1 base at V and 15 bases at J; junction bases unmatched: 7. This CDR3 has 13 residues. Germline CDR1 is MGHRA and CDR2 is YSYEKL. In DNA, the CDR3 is TGCGCCAGCAGCCAAGCGGTGGGTAGCGGGGGGTTCTTC. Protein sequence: CASSQAVGSGGFF.

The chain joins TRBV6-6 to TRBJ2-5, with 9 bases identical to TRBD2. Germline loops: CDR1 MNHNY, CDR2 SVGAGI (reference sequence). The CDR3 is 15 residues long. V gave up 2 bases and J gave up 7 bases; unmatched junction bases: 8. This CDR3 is CASSYRTSAPGTQYF. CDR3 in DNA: TGTGCCAGCAGTTACAGGACTAGCGCTCCAGGGACCCAGTACTTC.

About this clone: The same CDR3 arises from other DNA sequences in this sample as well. DNA for the CDR3: TGTGCCAGCAGCGTTGGGTTCCAAGAGACCCAGTACTTC. The encoded protein is CASSVGFQETQYF. V is TRBV9 and J is TRBJ2-5; D gene ambiguous. Trimming removed 2 bases at V and 1 base at J, with 6 bases between. The CDR3 sequence is 13 residues long. Germline loops: CDR1 SGDLS, CDR2 YYNGEE. Looking up the rest from reference TRBV9 and TRBJ2-5 gives the full variable domain: DSGVTQTPKHLITATGQRVTLRCSPRSGDLSVYWYQQSLDQGLQFLIQYYNGEERAKGNILERFSAQQFPDLHSELNLSSLELGDSALYFCASSVGFQETQYFGPGTRLLVL.

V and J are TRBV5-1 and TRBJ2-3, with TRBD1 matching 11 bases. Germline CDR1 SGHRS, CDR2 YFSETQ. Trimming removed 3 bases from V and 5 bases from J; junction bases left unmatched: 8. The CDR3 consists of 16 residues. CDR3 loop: CASSSTGTGGQDTQYF. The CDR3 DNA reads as TGCGCCAGCAGCTCTACCGGGACAGGGGGTCAAGATACGCAGTATTTT.

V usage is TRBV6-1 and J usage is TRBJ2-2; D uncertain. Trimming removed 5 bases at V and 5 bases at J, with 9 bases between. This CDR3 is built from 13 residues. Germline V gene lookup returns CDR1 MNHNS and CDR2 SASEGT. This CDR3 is CASSPLGTGELFF. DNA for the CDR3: TGTGCCAGCAGTCCCCTCGGGACCGGGGAGCTGTTTTTT.

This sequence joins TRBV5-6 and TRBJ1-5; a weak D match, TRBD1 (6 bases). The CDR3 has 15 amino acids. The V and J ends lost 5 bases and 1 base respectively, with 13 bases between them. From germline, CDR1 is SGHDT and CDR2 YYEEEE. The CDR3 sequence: CASRKTGSSNQPQHF. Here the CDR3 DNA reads TGTGCCAGCAGAAAGACAGGTTCAAGCAATCAGCCCCAGCATTTT.

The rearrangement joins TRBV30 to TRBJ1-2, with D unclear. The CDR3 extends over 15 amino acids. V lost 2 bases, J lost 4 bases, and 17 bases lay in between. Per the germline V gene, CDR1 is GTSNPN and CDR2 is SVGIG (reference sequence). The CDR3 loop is CAWSIGMDPPYGYTF. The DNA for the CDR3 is TGTGCCTGGAGTATAGGTATGGATCCACCCTATGGCTACACCTTC.

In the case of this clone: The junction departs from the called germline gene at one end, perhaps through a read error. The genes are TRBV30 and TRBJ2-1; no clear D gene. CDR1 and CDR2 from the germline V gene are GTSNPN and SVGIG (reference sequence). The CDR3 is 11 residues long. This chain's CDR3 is CAWSDVPSSVF. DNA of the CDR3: TGTGCCTGGAGTGACGTCCCGAGCTCGGTCTTC.